Listed below are T cell receptor beta chains from one sample, sequenced in a study of blood T cell repertoires in COVID-19. Clones were sequenced by immunoSEQ multiplex PCR, and TCRdb holds only the in-frame ones, with some missing. Of 150,000 or so clones detected, roughly 88% appear once; the ten largest clones hold roughly 3.9%. The sample consisted of PBMCs or T cells enriched from blood (not recorded which). Every receptor here comes from a man in his forties or fifties who had recovered from COVID-19. CDR3s leave out the opening cysteine and the closing phenylalanine or tryptophan. Each record gives: V gene, J gene, CDR3 protein.

TRBV19	TRBJ1-1	ASSIAGFTEAF
TRBV19	TRBJ2-2	ASSRAAVGTNTGELF
TRBV5-1	TRBJ1-2	ASSLATGSAGYT
TRBV29-1	TRBJ1-2	SVDRQGDGYT
TRBV3-1/TRBV3-2	TRBJ1-6	ASSQYGTGISPLH
TRBV27	TRBJ1-1	ASSTRDRGYTEAF
TRBV7-9	TRBJ2-2	ASSLNTGELF
TRBV3-1/TRBV3-2	TRBJ2-7	ASSQGTGGPYEQY
TRBV6-2/TRBV6-3	TRBJ1-6	ASSYPRDRANSPLH
TRBV5-1	TRBJ2-3	ASSLGVASPQGDTQY
TRBV30	TRBJ2-7	AWSTQGYEQY
TRBV11-2	TRBJ2-3	ASSPDGGDTQY
TRBV5-1	TRBJ2-5	ASSVIAGGGAWEETQY
TRBV19	TRBJ2-5	ASSMVYRDREFQETQY
TRBV12-3/TRBV12-4	TRBJ1-2	ASTTRENYGYT
TRBV28	TRBJ1-2	ASSFEANYGYT
TRBV15	TRBJ1-3	ATEGANSGNTIY
TRBV28	TRBJ2-7	ASRRLGYEQY
TRBV29-1	TRBJ1-2	SVERQGDGYT
TRBV3-1/TRBV3-2	TRBJ1-2	ASSAQQGADGYT
TRBV7-3	TRBJ2-7	ASSRSGGSSYEQY
TRBV5-1	TRBJ2-3	ASSFSKQLSTDTQY
TRBV28	TRBJ1-5	ASSRDRVSNQPQH
TRBV6-2/TRBV6-3	TRBJ1-2	ASSPSWASVGYT
TRBV12-3/TRBV12-4	TRBJ2-4	ASSTVNIQY
TRBV5-6	TRBJ1-1	ASSLGRLNTEAF
TRBV18	TRBJ2-7	ASSPRSQGSYEQY
TRBV6-5	TRBJ1-2	ASSRNSWYGYT
TRBV7-3	TRBJ2-7	ASSPSAGSDYEQY
TRBV2	TRBJ1-5	ASKGQVNQPQH
TRBV19	TRBJ2-2	ASSIRDRAGELF
TRBV5-1	TRBJ1-6	ASSAGQSLGSPLH
TRBV19	TRBJ1-5	ASSIGASQPQH
TRBV11-2	TRBJ1-2	ASSLGGTGNYGYT
TRBV19	TRBJ1-2	ASSTPGTGNYGYT
TRBV3-1/TRBV3-2	TRBJ1-1	ASSQTGGNTEAF
TRBV6-6	TRBJ1-2	ASSPLAMGQGTNYGYT
TRBV4-1	TRBJ2-2	ASSLGGLRNTGELF
TRBV5-4	TRBJ2-1	ASSQRGGARYNEQF
TRBV5-6	TRBJ1-2	ASSLGQNYGYT
TRBV3-1/TRBV3-2	TRBJ1-2	ASSQTGRRYGYT
TRBV7-3	TRBJ1-1	ASSPGQLNTEAF
TRBV7-3	TRBJ2-2	ASSEQVTGELF